The 3 T cell receptor beta chains below were found in one sample sequenced in a study of OX40 agonist ivuxolimab in advanced cancers. Libraries were prepared by immunoSEQ multiplex PCR; TCRdb keeps only in-frame clonotypes and omits some of them. The top ten clones hold about 5% of a sample with about 70,000 clones, more than 65% of them seen once. Here the sequenced sample was CD4+ or CD8+ T cells sorted from blood, taken in a trial of the OX40 agonist ivuxolimab. The receptors were gathered from an adult with an advanced solid tumor such as melanoma, head and neck, liver or kidney cancer.

The chain joins TRBV6-5 to TRBJ2-4; D is undetermined. V lost 7 bases and J lost 1, with 11 bases in between. Germline lookup yields CDR1 MNHEY and CDR2 SVGAGI. The CDR3 is 14 residues long. The CDR3: CASTPDGAKNIQYF. In DNA form, the CDR3 reads TGTGCCAGCACACCCGACGGTGCCAAAAACATTCAGTACTTC.

The CDR3 sequence is CASSATGAHYGYTF. The CDR3, as DNA: TGTGCCAGCAGTGCAACAGGGGCCCACTATGGCTACACCTTC. The chain is built from TRBV2 and TRBJ1-2; 7 nucleotides agree with TRBD1. The CDR3 loop spans 14 amino acids. Germline values: CDR1 SNHLY, CDR2 FYNNEI. The V gene end was trimmed by 4 bases and the J gene end by 3 bases; junction bases not matched to a gene: 5.

This clone has just one count. This chain connects TRBV1 to TRBJ2-5; the table's D call of TRBD2 was not tested on the DNA. TRBV1 counts as a pseudogene. The CDR3 loop spans 15 amino acids. The CDR3 is CASSPEDSGRETQYF. The DNA for the CDR3 is TGCGCCAGCAGCCCCGAGGATAGCGGGCGGGAGACCCAGTACTTC.